The TCR beta chain described here comes from a study of spatial heterogeneity in lung cancer. Broader study findings: Ubiquitous and regional expanded TCR counts tracked ubiquitous and regional nonsynonymous mutations, respectively. For expanded intratumoral alpha and beta TCRs, counts tracked tumor mutation counts.

Time point here: sample taken at primary tumor resection. Unsorted tumor, nontumor lung tissue or cryopreserved PBMC supplied the whole RNA. Note on this clonotype: Its antigen remains unknown.

CDR1 is SEHNR and CDR2 is FQNEAQ in the germline V gene (reference sequence). The V end lost 3 bases, the J end lost 7 bases, and 9 bases lay between the germline ends. CDR3 size: 12 residues. TCRdb fed the 5' RACE reads into MiXCR, producing one record per CDR3 protein. The sample has some 97,000 distinct CDR3 sequences, approximately 4% seen once; the top ten hold less than 25%. The material sequenced was lung tumor tissue, taken at surgery. The chain couples TRBV7-9 to TRBJ1-1; D is ambiguous. The receptor was derived from a male donor with early-stage non-small cell lung cancer. The CDR3 DNA is TGTGCCAGCAGCTTGCAAGTTGGTGAAGCTTTCTTT. Residues: CASSLQVGEAFF.